What follows are 20 T cell receptor beta chains derived from one specimen sequenced in a study of CD8+ T cells in alopecia areata. Regarding treatment: oral pan-JAK inhibitor, 5-10 mg twice daily. cDNA serving as the sequencing template came from extracted, reverse transcribed RNA. Profiling relied on immunoSEQ multiplex PCR, and the TCRdb table lists in-frame clones only, not all of them. The profile shows a few hundred thousand clones, 43% of them singletons. Sequences were derived from CD4+ T cells sorted from blood, sampled around week 37, from a patient treated with tofacitinib. These TCRs come from a human donor with alopecia areata.

The V gene is TRBV25-1, the J gene TRBJ2-3; a weak D match, TRBD2 (6 bases). This CDR3 comprises 14 residues. Germline CDR1 reads MGHDK; CDR2 reads SYGVNS. Trimming shortened V by 5 bases and J by 4 bases, and 13 bases separated the two germline ends. The CDR3 DNA follows: TGTGCCAGCAGTAGCGGAGGGGTAGCAGATACGCAGTATTTT. Its protein product is CASSSGGVADTQYF.

V is TRBV29-1 and J is TRBJ2-2; 8 bases map to TRBD2. The trim removed 3 bases at V and 6 bases at J, leaving 3 bases unmatched. Germline V gene data show CDR1 as SQVTM and CDR2 as ANQGSEA. The CDR3 covers 13 residues. This CDR3 reads CSVDSGTAGELFF. The CDR3 DNA is TGCAGCGTTGATAGCGGGACGGCCGGGGAGCTGTTTTTT.

This clone was observed once. The same CDR3 can be traced to other DNA sequences in this sample. The chain couples TRBV11-2 to TRBJ2-2, with 10 bases that match TRBD2. The CDR3 loop spans 16 amino acids. Germline CDR1 SGHAT, CDR2 FQNNGV. V lost 5 bases to trimming and J lost 0 bases; unmatched junction nucleotides: 3. DNA of the CDR3: TGTGCCAGCAGCCTGGGACTAGCGACGAACACCGGGGAGCTGTTTTTT. Encoded protein: CASSLGLATNTGELFF.

This chain links TRBV4-1 with TRBJ2-3; unclear D gene. The CDR3 runs to 14 residues. Germline V gene sequence: CDR1 MGHRA, CDR2 YSYEKL. Trimming took off 1 base at V and 0 bases at J, with 5 bases between the two ends. CDR3 in DNA: TGCGCCAGCAGCCAAGGCACTAGCACAGATACGCAGTATTTT. It is translated as CASSQGTSTDTQYF.

This chain links TRBV11-2 with TRBJ2-5; TRBD2 matches at 10 bases. The CDR3 totals 16 residues. V was pared by 6 bases and J by 5 bases, with 12 bases of the junction left unmatched. Germline V gene sequence: CDR1 SGHAT, CDR2 FQNNGV. The CDR3 coding sequence is TGTGCCAGCAGGCCTAGCGGGAGTGGGGTTTGGGAGACCCAGTACTTC. It translates to CASRPSGSGVWETQYF.

The chain employs TRBV29-1 and TRBJ1-5, with TRBD1 identical over 8 bases. V trimming: 4 bases; J trimming: 6 bases; junction bases outside the gene matches: 8. The CDR3 is made up of 14 amino acids. CDR1 and CDR2 (germline): SQVTM, ANQGSEA. The CDR3 sequence: CSVARGTGTQPQHF. The DNA for the CDR3 is TGCAGCGTTGCCAGAGGGACAGGCACTCAGCCCCAGCATTTT.

The rearrangement joins TRBV9 to TRBJ2-5; D may correspond to TRBD1 or TRBD2 (5 bases each). Trimming pared 7 bases from V and 1 base from J, leaving 17 bases between. The CDR3 loop spans 15 amino acids. Germline V gene data show CDR1 as SGDLS and CDR2 as YYNGEE. The chain's CDR3 is CASGALGRAQETQYF. The DNA for the CDR3 is TGTGCCAGCGGAGCCCTGGGACGGGCCCAAGAGACCCAGTACTTC.

This clone was observed a single time. The chain links TRBV4-3 to TRBJ2-2, with 10 bases fitting TRBD2. Germline V gene data show CDR1 as LGHNA and CDR2 as YSLEER. Losses at the gene ends were 0 bases for V and 5 bases for J; bases not matched to a gene: 12. This CDR3 has 19 amino acids. CDR3 sequence reads: CASSQDLRAASGRTGELFF. The DNA of the CDR3 is TGCGCCAGCAGCCAAGACCTAAGAGCAGCTAGCGGGAGAACCGGGGAGCTGTTTTTT.

Only a few counts were recorded for this clone. The V and J genes are TRBV29-1 and TRBJ1-1; D remains ambiguous. Trimming cost V 7 bases and J 1 base, with 13 bases left between them. The CDR3 extends over 13 amino acids. Germline values: CDR1 SQVTM, CDR2 ANQGSEA. The CDR3 spells CSAHRSGNTEAFF. CDR3 in DNA: TGCAGCGCCCACCGATCGGGGAACACTGAAGCTTTCTTT. Full variable domain (outside the CDR3, taken from reference TRBV29-1 and TRBJ1-1): SAVISQKPSRDICQRGTSLTIQCQVDSQVTMMFWYRQQPGQSLTLIATANQGSEATYESGFVIDKFPISRPNLTFSTLTVSNMSPEDSSIYLCSAHRSGNTEAFFGQGTRLTVV.

The chain has TRBV30 and TRBJ2-7, with D perhaps TRBD1 or TRBD2 (5 bases each). Per germline, CDR1 GTSNPN and CDR2 SVGIG (reference sequence). The germline V and J ends were trimmed by 5 bases and 3 bases, with 20 bases remaining between them. CDR3 size: 15 residues. CDR3 amino acids: CAWGIVGRGDYEQYF. The CDR3 coding sequence is TGTGCCTGGGGGATAGTCGGAAGAGGGGACTACGAGCAGTACTTC.

This chain links TRBV30 with TRBJ2-5; D perhaps matches TRBD2 (7 bases). Trimming pared 5 bases from V and 3 bases from J, leaving 19 bases between. Per the germline V gene, CDR1 is GTSNPN and CDR2 is SVGIG (reference sequence). CDR3 length: 15 residues. The CDR3 DNA reads as TGTGCCTGGGACGGGGGGCAGGGTTATAAAGAGACCCAGTACTTC. Protein: CAWDGGQGYKETQYF.

This clone was counted only a few times. The chain uses TRBV5-4 and TRBJ2-1; D remains ambiguous. Looked up from germline, CDR1 is SGHNT and CDR2 is YYREEE (reference sequence). This CDR3 region has 14 residues. V lost 4 bases and J lost 10, with 18 bases in between. Here the CDR3 DNA reads TGTGCCAGCAGCCTACCCCCTCGGGTAAACGAGCAGTTCTTC. This translates into CASSLPPRVNEQFF.

The chain is built from TRBV7-3 and TRBJ1-1; perhaps TRBD1 as D (6 bases). The CDR3 is 14 residues long. The ends were cut back, 5 bases at V and 4 bases at J, with 14 bases in the middle. Germline V lookup: CDR1 SGHTA, CDR2 FQGTGA. In DNA, the CDR3 is TGTGCCAGCAGCCAGGGGCCAGGGAGCACTGAAGCTTTCTTT. Translating gives CASSQGPGSTEAFF.

In its sample, this clone was seen a few times. V gene TRBV25-1 combines with J gene TRBJ1-5, with 12 bases identical to TRBD1. J was trimmed by 4 bases and V by 6 bases; bases with no gene match: 1. The germline CDR1 and CDR2 sequences are MGHDK and SYGVNS. The CDR3 is 14 amino acids. The DNA for the CDR3 is TGTGCCAGCAGGGGACAGGGGGCGAATCAGCCCCAGCATTTT. As protein: CASRGQGANQPQHF. Based on the CDR3 plus reference TRBV25-1 and TRBJ1-5, the full variable domain is EADIYQTPRYLVIGTGKKITLECSQTMGHDKMYWYQQDPGMELHLIHYSYGVNSTEKGDLSSESTVSRIRTEHFPLTLESARPSHTSQYLCASRGQGANQPQHFGDGTRLSIL.

This clone has a handful of counts. Germline is not matched at one junction end, which may reflect a read error. The chain is built from TRBV27 and TRBJ1-5, with 12 nucleotides matching TRBD1. The CDR3 consists of 13 residues. The V gene's germline CDR1 is MNHEY and CDR2 SMNVEV (reference sequence). The CDR3 DNA sequence: TGTGCAAGCAGGGGACAGGGGGCTCAGCCCCAGCATTTT. Residues: CASRGQGAQPQHF.

The chain couples TRBV29-1 to TRBJ1-1; 9 bases fit TRBD1. With V trimmed by 5 bases and J by 11 bases, 12 bases remained unmatched. The CDR3 covers 13 residues. Germline V gene sequence: CDR1 SQVTM, CDR2 ANQGSEA. The CDR3 DNA reads TGCAGCGTTTCAGTCGGGGACAGGGTGAAGGCTTTCTTT. This gives the protein CSVSVGDRVKAFF.

This clone was seen more than once but under ten times. The chain uses TRBV28 and TRBJ1-5; perhaps TRBD1 as D (6 bases). V gave up 5 bases and J gave up 0 bases, with 8 bases separating them. Germline assignment: CDR1 MDHEN and CDR2 SYDVKM. The CDR3 covers 14 residues. The CDR3 DNA reads TGTGCCAGCAGTCCGGGGGCTAGCAATCAGCCCCAGCATTTT. The encoded protein is CASSPGASNQPQHF. The full variable domain, completed using reference TRBV28 and TRBJ1-5, is DVKVTQSSRYLVKRTGEKVFLECVQDMDHENMFWYRQDPGLGLRLIYFSYDVKMKEKGDIPEGYSVSREKKERFSLILESASTNQTSMYLCASSPGASNQPQHFGDGTRLSIL.

V usage is TRBV27 and J usage is TRBJ1-2; the D gene is possibly TRBD1 (5 bases). Per germline, CDR1 MNHEY and CDR2 SMNVEV (reference sequence). The CDR3 is 11 amino acids. Trimming took off 8 bases at V and 8 bases at J, with 12 bases between the two ends. The CDR3 nucleotides read TGTGCCAGCCCCAGGGAGTGCGGCTACACCTTC. This encodes CASPRECGYTF.

There are a few counts of this clone. The chain is built from TRBV4-2 and TRBJ2-2; 12 nucleotides align to TRBD2. Looked up from germline, CDR1 is LGHNA and CDR2 is YNFKEQ. The CDR3 covers 16 residues. The trim removed 1 base at V and 6 bases at J, leaving 3 bases unmatched. This CDR3 reads CASSQGLAGEAGELFF. CDR3 in DNA: TGTGCCAGCAGCCAAGGACTAGCGGGAGAGGCCGGGGAGCTGTTTTTT.

This clone showed up just a few times. This sequence joins TRBV14 and TRBJ2-2; 13 bases fit TRBD2. In germline, CDR1 is SGHDN, CDR2 FVKESK. V shed 4 bases, J shed 3 bases, and the junction held 5 bases outside the gene matches. This CDR3 is built from 17 residues. The CDR3 nucleotides read TGTGCCAGCAGCCGGACTAGCGGGAGAGGGGACACCGGGGAGCTGTTTTTT. Amino acid sequence: CASSRTSGRGDTGELFF.